The 18 T cell receptor beta chains below were found in one sample sequenced in a study of cytomegalovirus exposure and HLA in healthy donors. This table comes from immunoSEQ multiplex PCR, and its TCRdb copy is limited to in-frame clones, with some not included. The repertoire includes 57,000 or so clones, roughly nine tenths of them detected once, and about 2.2% sits in the top ten. Sequenced material: PBMCs. The receptors come from a woman aged 25 to 39 in good health and CMV-seronegative.

The V call is TRBV4-2, the J call TRBJ1-2; D is ambiguous. The germline V gene has CDR1 LGHNA and CDR2 YNFKEQ. The CDR3 length is 12 residues. Trimming removed 5 bases at V and 8 bases at J, with 12 bases between. Written as DNA, the CDR3 is TGTGCCAGCAGCTTGATGTCGGGAGGCTACACCTTC. It translates to CASSLMSGGYTF.

This clone was picked up one time. The chain links TRBV18 to TRBJ1-4; tentative D call: TRBD1 (6 bases). Germline CDR1 is KGHSH and CDR2 is LQKENI. The CDR3 loop spans 14 amino acids. Between the trimmed V and J ends, which lost 6 bases and 8 bases, there was a span of 16 bases. The CDR3 sequence: CASSFGQWGEKLFF. CDR3 bases: TGTGCCAGCTCCTTCGGACAGTGGGGAGAAAAACTGTTTTTT.

This rearrangement joins TRBV28 to TRBJ1-2; 7 bases are a match to TRBD1. V lost 6 bases, J lost 3 bases, and 19 bases stayed unmatched. The germline V gene has CDR1 MDHEN and CDR2 SYDVKM. The CDR3 has 18 residues. This CDR3 is CASSSSGGGQGGYYGYTF. Here the CDR3 DNA reads TGTGCCAGCAGCTCATCCGGAGGAGGGCAAGGGGGCTACTATGGCTACACCTTC.

The chain is built from TRBV6-1 and TRBJ2-7, with TRBD2 identical over 7 bases. V lost 1 base, J lost 2 bases, and 5 bases stayed unmatched. The CDR3 has 15 amino acids. Germline V lookup: CDR1 MNHNS, CDR2 SASEGT. The CDR3, as DNA: TGTGCCAGCAGTGAAGGGGGAGGGGCCCCCTACGAGCAGTACTTC. It encodes CASSEGGGAPYEQYF.

This chain joins TRBV11-2 and TRBJ2-7; D uncertain. V lost 0 bases and J 5 bases, leaving 17 bases between the germline ends. There are 16 residues in the CDR3. The germline V gene encodes CDR1 SGHAT and CDR2 FQNNGV. The chain's CDR3 is CASSLDLSTLGHEQYF. The CDR3 DNA sequence: TGTGCCAGCAGCTTAGATCTAAGTACCCTTGGGCACGAGCAGTACTTC.

The gene calls are TRBV27 and TRBJ1-4; TRBD1 matches at 7 bases. This CDR3 is built from 14 residues. Germline V gene data show CDR1 as MNHEY and CDR2 as SMNVEV (reference sequence). The V and J ends lost 3 bases and 5 bases, in that order; junction bases with no gene match: 3. The CDR3 reads CASSFAGQNEKLFF. CDR3 DNA: TGTGCCAGCAGTTTCGCGGGACAGAATGAAAAACTGTTTTTT. Based on the CDR3 plus reference TRBV27 and TRBJ1-4, the full variable domain is EAQVTQNPRYLITVTGKKLTVTCSQNMNHEYMSWYRQDPGLGLRQIYYSMNVEVTDKGDVPEGYKVSRKEKRNFPLILESPSPNQTSLYFCASSFAGQNEKLFFGSGTQLSVL.

This clone was counted between two and nine times. The chain combines TRBV7-9 with TRBJ2-1; 9 bases agree with TRBD1. Germline V gene sequence: CDR1 SEHNR, CDR2 FQNEAQ (reference sequence). The CDR3 runs 16 residues. V shed 4 bases and J 7 bases; nucleotides not matched to a gene: 11. This CDR3 reads CASSSTAGTGTNEQFF. For the CDR3, the DNA is TGTGCCAGCAGCTCCACCGCCGGGACAGGGACTAATGAGCAGTTCTTC.

The rearrangement links TRBV7-9 to TRBJ2-7, with D tentatively TRBD1 (7 bases). CDR3 length: 15 amino acids. From germline, CDR1 is SEHNR and CDR2 FQNEAQ (reference sequence). Trimming pared 10 bases from V and 0 bases from J, leaving 19 bases between. Here the CDR3 DNA reads TGTGCCACTGAGGGGGCGGGACGGTCCTCCTACGAGCAGTACTTC. Its translation is CATEGAGRSSYEQYF.

The chain is built from TRBV7-8 and TRBJ2-3; 7 nucleotides align to TRBD2. With 2 bases clipped from V and 2 bases from J, the junction kept 4 bases outside the gene matches. There are 15 residues in the CDR3. Germline V gene data show CDR1 as SGHVS and CDR2 as FQNEAQ. CDR3 DNA sequence: TGTGCCAGCAGCTTAATCGCGGGAGTCACAGATACGCAGTATTTT. This sequence encodes CASSLIAGVTDTQYF. Based on the CDR3 plus reference TRBV7-8 and TRBJ2-3, the full variable domain is GAGVSQSPRYKVAKRGQDVALRCDPISGHVSLFWYQQALGQGPEFLTYFQNEAQLDKSGLPSDRFFAERPEGSVSTLKIQRTQQEDSAVYLCASSLIAGVTDTQYFGPGTRLTVL.

Only one count was recorded for this clone. J is TRBJ2-2 and V is TRBV19; a possible D gene is TRBD2 (5 bases). Trimming stripped 3 bases from V and 1 base from J, with 9 bases between. The CDR3 has 15 amino acids. The V gene's germline CDR1 is LNHDA and CDR2 SQIVND (reference sequence). CDR3 DNA sequence: TGTGCCAGTAGTATTAGCGTGTTGAACACCGGGGAGCTGTTTTTT. It translates to CASSISVLNTGELFF. Full variable domain (remainder filled in from reference TRBV19 and TRBJ2-2): DGGITQSPKYLFRKEGQNVTLSCEQNLNHDAMYWYRQDPGQGLRLIYYSQIVNDFQKGDIAEGYSVSREKKESFPLTVTSAQKNPTAFYLCASSISVLNTGELFFGEGSRLTVL.

The chain links TRBV2 to TRBJ1-5, with 8 positions matching TRBD1. Germline CDR1 SNHLY, CDR2 FYNNEI. J lost 7 bases, V lost 3 bases, and 8 bases had no gene match. The CDR3 runs to 15 residues. In nucleotides, the CDR3 is TGTGCCAGCAGTGAGATTACAGGGGGGGGGCAGCCCCAGCATTTT. Its translation: CASSEITGGGQPQHF.

This chain uses TRBV5-4 with TRBJ1-1, with 7 bases that match TRBD1. Germline V gene sequence: CDR1 SGHNT, CDR2 YYREEE (reference sequence). J gave up 5 bases and V 2 bases, and 9 bases lay outside the gene matches. CDR3 length equals 15 residues. The CDR3 is CASSFDRAGRTEAFF. Written as DNA, the CDR3 is TGTGCCAGCAGCTTCGACAGGGCCGGTCGTACTGAAGCTTTCTTT.

The chain couples TRBV29-1 to TRBJ2-7; 9 bases map to TRBD1. The germline CDR1 and CDR2 sequences are SQVTM and ANQGSEA. The CDR3 runs to 13 residues. Losses at the gene ends were 3 bases for V and 3 bases for J; bases not matched to a gene: 3. CDR3 sequence: CSVDPGQGYEQYF. Here the CDR3 DNA reads TGCAGCGTTGACCCGGGACAGGGCTACGAGCAGTACTTC.

V and J are TRBV27 and TRBJ2-6, with D perhaps matching TRBD2 (5 bases). The CDR3 covers 16 residues. Germline V gene lookup returns CDR1 MNHEY and CDR2 SMNVEV (reference sequence). Trimming took off 5 bases at V and 0 bases at J, with 11 bases between the two ends. The CDR3 is CASSGGLTSGANVLTF. In DNA form, the CDR3 reads TGTGCCAGCAGTGGAGGCCTTACCTCTGGGGCCAACGTCCTGACTTTC.

In its sample, this clone was seen once. The chain is built from TRBV18 and TRBJ1-1, with unresolved D. The CDR3 has 14 residues. The ends were cut back, 3 bases at V and 6 bases at J, with 14 bases in the middle. Germline-derived CDR1 and CDR2 are KGHSH and LQKENI. The CDR3 DNA is TGTGCCAGCTCACCCCTCAACCCCCAGGCTGAAGCTTTCTTT. It specifies CASSPLNPQAEAFF.

The V and J genes are TRBV28 and TRBJ2-7; tentative D call: TRBD1 (6 bases). The V end lost 6 bases, the J end lost 5 bases, and 20 bases lay between the germline ends. The CDR3 covers 15 residues. CDR1 is MDHEN, CDR2 SYDVKM, per germline. The CDR3 sequence is CASSKDSLISHEQYF. The CDR3, as DNA: TGTGCCAGCAGCAAGGACAGTCTTATTTCCCACGAGCAGTACTTC.

The V gene is TRBV5-1, the J gene TRBJ2-2, with D perhaps matching TRBD1 (6 bases). V shed 3 bases and J shed 0 bases, with 15 bases lying between them. The germline V gene has CDR1 SGHRS and CDR2 YFSETQ. The CDR3 covers 17 residues. The CDR3 reads CASSWEWTDANTGELFF. CDR3 in DNA: TGCGCCAGCAGCTGGGAATGGACAGACGCGAACACCGGGGAGCTGTTTTTT.

The CDR3 loop is CASSHIVGNGNTIYF. CDR3 nucleotide sequence: TGTGCCAGCAGCCATATCGTCGGGAATGGAAACACCATATATTTT. This chain links TRBV7-9 with TRBJ1-3; no clear D. CDR1 is SEHNR, CDR2 FQNEAQ, per germline (reference sequence). With 5 bases removed from V and 3 bases from J, the gap between germline ends came to 14 bases. There are 15 residues in the CDR3. Full variable domain (missing parts from reference TRBV7-9 and TRBJ1-3): DTGVSQNPRHKITKRGQNVTFRCDPISEHNRLYWYRQTLGQGPEFLTYFQNEAQLEKSRLLSDRFSAERPKGSFSTLEIQRTEQGDSAMYLCASSHIVGNGNTIYFGEGSWLTVV.